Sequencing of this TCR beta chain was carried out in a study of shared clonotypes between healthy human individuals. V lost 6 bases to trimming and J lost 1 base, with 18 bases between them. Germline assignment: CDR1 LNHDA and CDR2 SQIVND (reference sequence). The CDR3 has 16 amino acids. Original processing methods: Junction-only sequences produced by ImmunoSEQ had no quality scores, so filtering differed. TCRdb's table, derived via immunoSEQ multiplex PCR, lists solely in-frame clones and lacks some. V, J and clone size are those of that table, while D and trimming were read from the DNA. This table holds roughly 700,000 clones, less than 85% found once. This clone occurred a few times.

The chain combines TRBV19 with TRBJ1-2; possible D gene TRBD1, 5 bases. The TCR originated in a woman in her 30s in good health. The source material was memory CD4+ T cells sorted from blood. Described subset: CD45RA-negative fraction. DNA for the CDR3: TGTGCCAGTAGCCCGGAATGGGGACCTGATAACTATGGCTACACCTTC. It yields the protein CASSPEWGPDNYGYTF.